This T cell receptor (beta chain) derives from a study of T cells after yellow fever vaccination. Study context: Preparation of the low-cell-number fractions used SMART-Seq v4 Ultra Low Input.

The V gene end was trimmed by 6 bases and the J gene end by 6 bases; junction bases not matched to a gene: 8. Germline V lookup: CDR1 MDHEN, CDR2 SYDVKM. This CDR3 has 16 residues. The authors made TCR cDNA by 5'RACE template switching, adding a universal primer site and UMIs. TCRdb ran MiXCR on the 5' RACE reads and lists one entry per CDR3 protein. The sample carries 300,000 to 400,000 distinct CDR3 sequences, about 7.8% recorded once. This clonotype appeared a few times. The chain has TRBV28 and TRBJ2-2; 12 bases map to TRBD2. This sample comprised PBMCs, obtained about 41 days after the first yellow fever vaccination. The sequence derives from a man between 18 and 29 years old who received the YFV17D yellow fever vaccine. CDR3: CASSRLAGVSAGELFF. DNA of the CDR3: TGTGCCAGCAGCCGACTAGCGGGGGTCTCCGCCGGGGAGCTGTTTTTT.